Included here is one TCR beta chain sequence, with context. There is no known antigen for this receptor. No qualities accompany the bases; no much larger clone lies one base away. To demonstrate the VDJtools post-analysis software, the study profiled TCR beta repertoires from the peripheral blood of 10 to 15 young patients with multiple sclerosis. The patients with multiple sclerosis were children and adolescents between 6 and 15 years of age. The data derive from a study of post-analysis software for immune sequencing data (dated by TCRdb to the mid-2010s). For the study in its entirety: Relapsing-remitting, secondary progressive and progressive-relapsing multiple sclerosis were recorded as disease courses, and subtype annotation was lacking for some patients. A subset of samples was prepared in parallel using single-end sample barcoding, then pooled and co-amplified after Illumina adapter ligation. The multiple sclerosis patient repertoires were compared with 10 to 12 previously published healthy control repertoires from donors aged about 6 to 26 years.

The paper's findings and limits, for the study overall: Patients showed significantly higher frequencies than controls for about 5 TRBV segments, among them TRBV5-6, TRBV5-1 and TRBV20-1. The multiple sclerosis patient group was slightly younger than the control group. Compared with controls, multiple sclerosis patients had significantly lower normalized Chao1 diversity, a finding suggesting substantial peripheral T-cell clonal expansion. Strong co-clustering of samples prepared in the same batch was shown by direct clustering with F measure, prompting a batch-effect correction.

Trimmed from V: 4 bases; trimmed from J: 7 bases; junction bases lacking a gene match: 5. Taken from the germline V gene, the CDR1 and CDR2 loops are SGHTA and FQGNSA. From the cysteine through the phenylalanine, the CDR3 covers 14 amino acids. Only CDR3 DNA is held: 42 bases, read in frame from base 1. The library was built by means of PCR. TCRdb lists the instrument as Illumina HiSeq 2500. To reduce PCR and sequencing biases, unique molecular identifiers were incorporated into the TCR beta cDNA libraries. Approximately 500,000 cDNA molecules were obtained per 1 to 10 million input T cells, so each molecule approximated one T cell. The same protocol used for the earlier healthy control dataset was applied to prepare and sequence the patient libraries. Within a given batch, samples were prepared together, multiplexed and sequenced on the same HiSeq lane. The authors' analysis ran thus. MIGEC handled the raw barcoded reads, throwing out single-read molecular identifier groups before consensus assembly and CDR3 extraction. VDJtools was used for post-analysis of the clonotype tables, with diversity normalized by down-sampling every dataset to the smallest sample size. Repertoire overlap clustering matched CDR3 amino acid but not nucleotide sequences to correct batch-related cross-sample contamination. TCRdb redid the processing of the public reads, applying fastp at Q25 and MiXCR, and retained in-frame beta chains. Records with the same CDR3 protein are collapsed into one entry carrying the most frequent genes and DNA. It is TCRdb's table, rather than the study itself, that gives the V and J calls and clone size. Within this sample are 350,000 to 450,000 distinct CDR3 sequences, with less than 40% of them counted one time only. The ten largest clones capture less than 10% of the sample.

This receptor was identified in a girl aged 2-10 years with multiple sclerosis. Sequenced input: blood. This receptor chain uses TRBV7-2 and TRBJ1-2, with TRBD1 identical over 11 junction bases. Here is the DNA: TGTGCCAGCAGCTACGGGACAGGGGGGTTTGGCTACACCTTC. Its coded protein is CASSYGTGGFGYTF.